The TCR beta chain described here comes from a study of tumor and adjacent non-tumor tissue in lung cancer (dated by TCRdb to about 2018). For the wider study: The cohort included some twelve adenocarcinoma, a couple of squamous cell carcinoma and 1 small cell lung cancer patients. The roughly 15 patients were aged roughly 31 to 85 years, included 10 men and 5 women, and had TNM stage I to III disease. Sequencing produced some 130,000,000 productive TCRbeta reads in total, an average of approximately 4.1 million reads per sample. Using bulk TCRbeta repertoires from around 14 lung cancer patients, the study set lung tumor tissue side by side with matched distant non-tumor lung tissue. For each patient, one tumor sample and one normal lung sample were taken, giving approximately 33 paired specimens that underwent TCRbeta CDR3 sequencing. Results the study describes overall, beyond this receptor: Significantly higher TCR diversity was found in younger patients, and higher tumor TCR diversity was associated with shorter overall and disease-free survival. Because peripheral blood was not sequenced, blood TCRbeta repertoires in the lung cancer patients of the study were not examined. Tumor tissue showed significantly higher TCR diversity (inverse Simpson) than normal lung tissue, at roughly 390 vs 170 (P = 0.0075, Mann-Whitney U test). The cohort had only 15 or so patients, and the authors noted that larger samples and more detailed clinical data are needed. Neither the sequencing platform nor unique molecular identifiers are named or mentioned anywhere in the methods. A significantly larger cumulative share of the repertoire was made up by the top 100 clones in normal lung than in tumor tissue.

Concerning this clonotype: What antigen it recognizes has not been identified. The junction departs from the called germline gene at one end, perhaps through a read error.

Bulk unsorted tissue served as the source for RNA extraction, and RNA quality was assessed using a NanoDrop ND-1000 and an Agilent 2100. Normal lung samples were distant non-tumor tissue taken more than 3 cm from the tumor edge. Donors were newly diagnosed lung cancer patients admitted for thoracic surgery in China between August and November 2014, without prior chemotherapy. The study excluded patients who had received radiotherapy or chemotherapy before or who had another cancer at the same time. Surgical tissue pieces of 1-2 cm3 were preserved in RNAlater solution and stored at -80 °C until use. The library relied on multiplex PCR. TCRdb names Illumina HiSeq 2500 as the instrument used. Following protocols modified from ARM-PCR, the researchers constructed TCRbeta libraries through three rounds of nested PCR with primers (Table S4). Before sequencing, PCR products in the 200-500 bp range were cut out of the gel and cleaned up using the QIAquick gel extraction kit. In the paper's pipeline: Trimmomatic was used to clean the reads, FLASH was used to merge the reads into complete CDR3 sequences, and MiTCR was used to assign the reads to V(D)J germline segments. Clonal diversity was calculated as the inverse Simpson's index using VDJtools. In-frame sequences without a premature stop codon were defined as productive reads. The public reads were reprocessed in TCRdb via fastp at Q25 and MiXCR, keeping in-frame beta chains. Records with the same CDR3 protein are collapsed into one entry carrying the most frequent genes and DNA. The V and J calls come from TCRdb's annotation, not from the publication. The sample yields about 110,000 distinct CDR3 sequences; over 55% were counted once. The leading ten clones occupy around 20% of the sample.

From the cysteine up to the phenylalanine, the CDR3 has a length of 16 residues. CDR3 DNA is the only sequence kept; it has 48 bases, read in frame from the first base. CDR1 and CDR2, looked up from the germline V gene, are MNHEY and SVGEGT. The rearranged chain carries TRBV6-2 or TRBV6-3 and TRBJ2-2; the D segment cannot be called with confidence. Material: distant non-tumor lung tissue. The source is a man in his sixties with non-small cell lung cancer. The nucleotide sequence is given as TGTGTCAGCACTTACTTTCCGGCGGAGAACACCGGGGAGCTGTTTTTT. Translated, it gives CVSTYFPAENTGELFF.